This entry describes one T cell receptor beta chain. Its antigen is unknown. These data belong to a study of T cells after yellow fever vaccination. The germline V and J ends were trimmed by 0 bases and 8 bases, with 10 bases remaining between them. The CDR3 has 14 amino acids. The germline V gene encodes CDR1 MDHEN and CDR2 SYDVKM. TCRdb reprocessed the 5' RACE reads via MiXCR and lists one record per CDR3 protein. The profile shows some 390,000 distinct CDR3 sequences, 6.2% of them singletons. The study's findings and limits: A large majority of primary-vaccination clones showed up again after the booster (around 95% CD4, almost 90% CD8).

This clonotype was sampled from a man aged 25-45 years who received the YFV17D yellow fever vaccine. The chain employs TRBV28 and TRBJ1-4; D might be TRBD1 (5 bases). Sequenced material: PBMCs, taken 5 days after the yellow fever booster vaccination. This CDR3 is CASSLWGKGEKLFF. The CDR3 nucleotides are TGTGCCAGCAGTTTATGGGGAAAGGGGGAAAAACTGTTTTTT.